The rows below give T cell receptor beta chains drawn from one sample of a study of cytomegalovirus exposure and HLA in healthy donors. Sequencing used immunoSEQ multiplex PCR; TCRdb keeps in-frame clones, though not all of them. The sample gives 190,000 or so clones, approximately 80% of which show up once; under 15% is in the top ten. The sequencing sample was made of PBMCs. These receptors came from a young woman in good health and CMV-seropositive. Both conserved end residues are part of each CDR3. A D gene is named only where the DNA matches it firmly. Size values are once, few and many counts, or a class for expanded clones, and some rows have none.

clone size: few
D gene: .
J gene: TRBJ1-1
V gene: TRBV9
CDR3 protein: CASSPVVANTEAFF
CDR3 DNA: TGTGCCAGCAGCCCAGTGGTGGCGAACACTGAAGCTTTCTTT

clone size: .
D gene: .
J gene: TRBJ2-1
V gene: TRBV11-3
CDR3 protein: CASSFSRNNEQFF
CDR3 DNA: TGTGCCAGCAGCTTCAGCAGGAACAATGAGCAGTTCTTC

clone size: .
D gene: .
J gene: TRBJ2-1
V gene: TRBV15
CDR3 protein: CATSRKHQAGPEGYEQFF
CDR3 DNA: TGTGCCACCAGCCGGAAACATCAAGCGGGTCCCGAGGGGTATGAGCAGTTCTTC

clone size: .
D gene: TRBD1
J gene: TRBJ1-2
V gene: TRBV9
CDR3 protein: CASSARDRGNYGYTF
CDR3 DNA: TGTGCCAGCAGCGCACGGGACAGGGGTAACTATGGCTACACCTTC

clone size: .
D gene: .
J gene: TRBJ2-5
V gene: TRBV29-1
CDR3 protein: CSVEPGGETQYF
CDR3 DNA: TGCAGCGTTGAACCCGGGGGAGAGACCCAGTACTTC

clone size: .
D gene: .
J gene: TRBJ1-1
V gene: TRBV6-6
CDR3 protein: CATWRGGTGTEAFF
CDR3 DNA: TGTGCCACGTGGCGTGGAGGGACGGGCACTGAAGCTTTCTTT

clone size: .
D gene: .
J gene: TRBJ1-4
V gene: TRBV29-1
CDR3 protein: CSVDYGVSNEKLFF
CDR3 DNA: TGCAGCGTTGATTACGGGGTCTCCAATGAAAAACTGTTTTTT

clone size: .
D gene: .
J gene: TRBJ2-1
V gene: TRBV11-3
CDR3 protein: CASSLGGFSDNEQFF
CDR3 DNA: TGTGCCAGCAGCTTAGGGGGATTTAGCGACAATGAGCAGTTCTTC

clone size: once
D gene: TRBD2
J gene: TRBJ2-7
V gene: TRBV27
CDR3 protein: CASSAWTSGRAIHEQYF
CDR3 DNA: TGTGCCAGCAGTGCCTGGACTAGCGGGAGGGCCATCCACGAGCAGTACTTC

clone size: .
D gene: TRBD2
J gene: TRBJ2-1
V gene: TRBV5-1
CDR3 protein: CASSPRTGTSGNNEQFF
CDR3 DNA: TGCGCCAGCAGCCCTCGTACCGGGACTAGCGGGAACAATGAGCAGTTCTTC

clone size: .
D gene: TRBD1
J gene: TRBJ2-1
V gene: TRBV30
CDR3 protein: CAWSVEGTGSDEQFF
CDR3 DNA: TGTGCCTGGAGTGTTGAAGGGACAGGGTCGGATGAGCAGTTCTTC

clone size: .
D gene: TRBD1
J gene: TRBJ1-2
V gene: TRBV5-1
CDR3 protein: CASSSETGGFVSGYTF
CDR3 DNA: TGCGCCAGCAGCTCCGAGACAGGGGGCTTTGTGAGTGGCTACACCTTC

clone size: .
D gene: TRBD2
J gene: TRBJ2-1
V gene: TRBV11-2
CDR3 protein: CASTGGVAGYNEQFF
CDR3 DNA: TGTGCCAGCACGGGGGGGGTAGCGGGCTACAATGAGCAGTTCTTC

clone size: .
D gene: TRBD2
J gene: TRBJ2-7
V gene: TRBV29-1
CDR3 protein: CSVLAVRYEQYF
CDR3 DNA: TGCAGCGTCCTAGCGGTTAGATACGAGCAGTACTTC

clone size: once
D gene: .
J gene: TRBJ1-1
V gene: TRBV10-1
CDR3 protein: CASSESIPNGDTEAFF
CDR3 DNA: TGCGCCAGCAGTGAGTCGATTCCTAACGGGGACACTGAAGCTTTCTTT

clone size: few
D gene: TRBD2
J gene: TRBJ2-1
V gene: TRBV9
CDR3 protein: CASSVEDRRTSANEQFF
CDR3 DNA: TGTGCCAGCAGCGTAGAAGACCGAAGGACTAGCGCCAATGAGCAGTTCTTC

clone size: .
D gene: .
J gene: TRBJ1-2
V gene: TRBV25-1
CDR3 protein: CASRGGGYGYTF
CDR3 DNA: TGTGCCAGCAGAGGAGGAGGCTATGGCTACACCTTC

clone size: .
D gene: TRBD2
J gene: TRBJ2-3
V gene: TRBV30
CDR3 protein: CAWLAGLTDTQYF
CDR3 DNA: TGTGCCTGGTTAGCGGGGCTCACAGATACGCAGTATTTT

clone size: .
D gene: .
J gene: TRBJ2-7
V gene: TRBV20-1
CDR3 protein: CSARSLYEQYF
CDR3 DNA: TGCAGTGCTAGAAGCCTCTACGAGCAGTACTTC